Included here is one T cell receptor beta chain sequence, with context. This entry comes from a study of technical replicates of blood from a few donors. Generated by immunoSEQ multiplex PCR, the TCRdb table keeps only in-frame clones and is missing some. The sample has about 79,000 clones; around 94% are singletons. The TCR sequence derives from a human donor in good health. What was sequenced was T cells isolated from PBMCs.

The CDR3 sequence: CASSDITIYF. The CDR3 bases are TGTGCCAGCAGTGACATCACCATATATTTT. The V and J genes are TRBV25-1 and TRBJ1-3, with unresolved D. This CDR3 has 10 residues. V lost 3 bases, J lost 9 bases, and 3 bases lay in between. Germline V gene sequence: CDR1 MGHDK, CDR2 SYGVNS.